This T cell receptor (beta chain) was found in a study of CD8 T cells in ankylosing spondylitis. Trimming took off 0 bases at V and 8 bases at J, with 14 bases between the two ends. This CDR3 has 15 amino acids. The germline CDR1 and CDR2 sequences are SGHVS and FNYEAQ. With molecular barcodes, quantitative 5'-RACE was used to make the TCR beta libraries. Using its own MiXCR run on the 5' RACE reads, TCRdb lists one record per CDR3 protein. The repertoire holds about 90,000 distinct CDR3 sequences, about 9% seen once, with over 25% in the top ten. Broader study findings: Disease-associated clones were reportedly significantly overrepresented in matched ankylosing spondylitis synovial fluid. A motif in TCR beta, a set of under ten highly homologous variants, appeared characteristic of ankylosing spondylitis blood. Both synovial fluid and blood in reactive arthritis had previously been reported to carry some motif variants. Relatively rare in peripheral blood, disease-linked clones were also CD8+.

This clonotype was seen ten or more times. Its antigen remains unidentified. This receptor was taken from a male donor with ankylosing spondylitis. The chain recombines TRBV7-6 with TRBJ2-1; no firm D call. The sample comprised blood, either unsorted or a sorted T cell fraction (not recorded which). Here the CDR3 reads CASSLAAYYGDEQFF. The DNA for the CDR3 is TGTGCCAGCAGCTTAGCGGCCTACTATGGGGATGAGCAGTTCTTC.